These 27 T cell receptor beta chains came from one sample sequenced in a study of T cells in tuberculosis. Only in-frame clones appear in the TCRdb table, and some are missing; sequencing was by immunoSEQ multiplex PCR. The sample has 25,000 to 40,000 clones, around nine tenths seen once. As for time point: new active TB diagnosis, blood taken before or within 7 days of starting treatment. This specimen consisted of PBMCs, obtained at tuberculosis diagnosis. These receptors all stem from an adult with tuberculosis.

This clone appeared a few times. This sequence joins TRBV2 and TRBJ1-3; 8 positions agree with TRBD1. Germline CDR1 SNHLY, CDR2 FYNNEI. V shed 6 bases, J shed 1 base, and the junction held 8 bases outside the gene matches. This CDR3 has 16 amino acids. As DNA, the CDR3 is TGTGCCAGCAGACCCCGACAGGGGAGATCTGGAAACACCATATATTTT. Its protein is CASRPRQGRSGNTIYF.

This chain links TRBV7-9 with TRBJ1-2, with unresolved D. The CDR3 length is 14 residues. V shed 5 bases and J shed 6 bases, with 16 bases lying between them. Germline V gene data show CDR1 as SEHNR and CDR2 as FQNEAQ (reference sequence). The CDR3, as DNA: TGTGCCAGCAGCCCAGTCGGGAAGATAGATGGCTACACCTTC. Protein: CASSPVGKIDGYTF.

This chain links TRBV28 with TRBJ2-7, with D possibly being TRBD1 (5 bases). V lost 7 bases and J 0 bases, leaving 10 bases between the germline ends. Germline V gene data show CDR1 as MDHEN and CDR2 as SYDVKM. The CDR3 loop spans 13 amino acids. The CDR3 sequence: CASTETDSYEQYF. In DNA, the CDR3 is TGTGCCAGCACGGAGACAGACTCCTACGAGCAGTACTTC. The complete variable domain, with remaining parts taken from reference TRBV28 and TRBJ2-7, reads DVKVTQSSRYLVKRTGEKVFLECVQDMDHENMFWYRQDPGLGLRLIYFSYDVKMKEKGDIPEGYSVSREKKERFSLILESASTNQTSMYLCASTETDSYEQYFGPGTRLTVT.

The CDR3 protein is CASGGTGMNTEAFF. Written as DNA, the CDR3 is TGTGCCTCGGGGGGGACAGGGATGAACACTGAAGCTTTCTTT. The rearrangement joins TRBV5-4 to TRBJ1-1; 9 bases are a match to TRBD1. Germline CDR1 and CDR2: SGHNT and YYREEE (reference sequence). The CDR3 has 14 amino acids. Germline trimming cut 10 bases from V and 0 bases from J; bases unmatched to any gene: 7.

The rearrangement links TRBV6-1 to TRBJ1-1; 9 bases line up with TRBD1. This CDR3 region has 20 residues. V trimming: 2 bases; J trimming: 4 bases; junction bases outside the gene matches: 20. CDR1 is MNHNS and CDR2 is SASEGT in the germline V gene. CDR3 coding DNA: TGTGCCAGCAGTGAACAACCCGGGACAGGGCTTCTGTCGGTGGGCACTGAAGCTTTCTTT. It codes for CASSEQPGTGLLSVGTEAFF.

The rearrangement joins TRBV9 to TRBJ2-7; tentative D call: TRBD1 (6 bases). V was clipped by 3 bases and J by 0 bases, with 10 bases between them. The CDR3 is made up of 14 amino acids. In germline, CDR1 is SGDLS, CDR2 YYNGEE. Here the CDR3 reads CASSGDRSSYEQYF. The CDR3 nucleotides are TGTGCCAGCAGCGGAGACAGGAGCTCCTACGAGCAGTACTTC.

The rearrangement links TRBV11-3 to TRBJ2-1; TRBD2 might be the D (5 bases). V was shortened by 5 bases and J by 3 bases, with 14 bases between the two germline ends. CDR1 and CDR2 from the germline V gene are SGHNT and YENEEA. The CDR3 is made up of 15 amino acids. The CDR3 protein is CASSVSGRFYNEQFF. CDR3 nucleotide sequence: TGTGCCAGCAGCGTGAGCGGACGATTCTACAATGAGCAGTTCTTC.

The chain recombines TRBV7-2 with TRBJ1-2, with TRBD1 matching 10 bases. There are 13 residues in the CDR3. Germline CDR1 is SGHTA and CDR2 is FQGNSA. V was pared by 1 base and J by 12 bases, with 5 bases of the junction left unmatched. CDR3 nucleotides: TGTGCCAGCAGCTTAGAGACAGGGGGCGCGAACACCTTC. It yields the protein CASSLETGGANTF. The entire variable domain, with the rest obtained from reference TRBV7-2 and TRBJ1-2, is as follows: GAGVSQSPSNKVTEKGKDVELRCDPISGHTALYWYRQSLGQGLEFLIYFQGNSAPDKSGLPSDRFSAERTGGSVSTLTIQRTQQEDSAVYLCASSLETGGANTFGSGTRLTVV.

To note about this clone: An end of the junction does not agree with germline; a read error may underlie this. The chain joins TRBV7-7 to TRBJ2-5, with 7 bases identical to TRBD2. Looked up from germline, CDR1 is SSHAT and CDR2 is FNYEAQ (reference sequence). The CDR3 loop spans 14 amino acids. CDR3 nucleotide sequence: TGTGCTAGCAGCTTAGCGGGCAGGATCGAGACCCAGTACTTC. Translated: CASSLAGRIETQYF.

The chain links TRBV7-9 to TRBJ1-1; possibly TRBD1 for D (5 bases). Germline V gives CDR1 SEHNR, CDR2 FQNEAQ (reference sequence). Trimming took off 1 base at V and 3 bases at J, with 9 bases between the two ends. The CDR3 contains 14 residues. This CDR3 reads CASSLVQGDTEAFF. The CDR3 DNA reads as TGTGCCAGCAGCTTAGTCCAGGGCGACACTGAAGCTTTCTTT.

CDR3 region: CASSPDRGVKSTNEKLFF. The CDR3, as DNA: TGTGCCAGCAGTCCTGATCGGGGGGTTAAATCAACTAATGAAAAACTGTTTTTT. The V gene is TRBV27, the J gene TRBJ1-4; tentative D call: TRBD1 (5 bases). This CDR3 is built from 18 residues. V lost 5 bases to trimming and J lost 0 bases, with 19 bases between them. Germline assignment: CDR1 MNHEY and CDR2 SMNVEV (reference sequence).

The J gene is TRBJ1-1, the V gene TRBV6-5; D perhaps matches TRBD1 (6 bases). The CDR3 length is 15 residues. The germline CDR1 and CDR2 sequences are MNHEY and SVGAGI. The V and J ends lost 6 bases and 1 base respectively, with 15 bases between them. The chain's CDR3 is CASRIYREGNTEAFF. The CDR3, as DNA: TGTGCCAGCAGAATATACAGGGAAGGGAACACTGAAGCTTTCTTT.

V is TRBV6-1 and J is TRBJ2-5; D gene uncertain. The CDR3 is made up of 15 amino acids. V lost 6 bases to trimming and J lost 1 base, with 15 bases between them. Germline CDR1 MNHNS, CDR2 SASEGT. DNA of the CDR3: TGTGCCAGCAGCCCTATAAAAACTACCCAAGAGACCCAGTACTTC. It encodes CASSPIKTTQETQYF.

The chain has TRBV27 and TRBJ1-2; D may be TRBD1 (5 bases). V lost 8 bases to trimming and J lost 4 bases, with 17 bases between them. CDR3 size: 14 residues. CDR1 is MNHEY and CDR2 is SMNVEV in the germline V gene (reference sequence). The CDR3 sequence: CASGSGVRAYGYTF. The CDR3 DNA reads as TGTGCCAGCGGTTCGGGGGTGAGGGCCTATGGCTACACCTTC.

This sequence joins TRBV5-6 and TRBJ1-1, with D perhaps TRBD1 (5 bases). Trimming removed 5 bases from V and 7 bases from J, with 18 bases in between. The CDR3 totals 14 residues. Germline values: CDR1 SGHDT, CDR2 YYEEEE. CDR3 residues: CASSPRGGGIEAFF. The DNA for the CDR3 is TGTGCCAGCAGTCCTAGGGGTGGTGGGATTGAAGCTTTCTTT.

The chain recombines TRBV4-2 with TRBJ1-6; 8 positions match TRBD1. Germline CDR1 is LGHNA and CDR2 is YNFKEQ. Trimming cost V 0 bases and J 9 bases; bases outside gene matches: 10. The CDR3 loop spans 17 amino acids. The DNA for the CDR3 is TGTGCCAGCAGCCAAGATATAGGAGAGACAGGGGCTTCACCCCTCCACTTT. This translates into CASSQDIGETGASPLHF.

V is TRBV30 and J is TRBJ2-7; 8 bases are a match to TRBD1. The length of the CDR3 is 15 residues. Germline CDR1 reads GTSNPN; CDR2 reads SVGIG (reference sequence). After removal of 3 bases from V and 3 bases from J, the junction contained 10 bases not matched to a gene. The CDR3 DNA reads TGTGCCTGGAGCCTAGGGGTCACAGGGGGCTACGAGCAGTACTTC. This translates into CAWSLGVTGGYEQYF.

This clone was observed a few times. This chain connects TRBV2 to TRBJ1-5, with D possibly matching TRBD1 (5 bases). Trimming left V 8 bases short and J 4 bases short, with 12 bases between. The CDR3 has 13 residues. In germline, CDR1 is SNHLY, CDR2 FYNNEI. CDR3 residues: CASGGEGNQPQHF. The CDR3 DNA reads as TGTGCCAGCGGAGGGGAAGGTAATCAGCCCCAGCATTTT.

The CDR3 DNA reads TGTGCCAGCAGCAACGAAGCGGGGAGAACTAACTATGGCTACACCTTC. The encoded protein is CASSNEAGRTNYGYTF. The chain links TRBV27 to TRBJ1-2; no firm D call. Deletions cut 6 bases from V and 0 bases from J, with 17 bases between. Germline V gene data show CDR1 as MNHEY and CDR2 as SMNVEV (reference sequence). This CDR3 spans 16 amino acids.

The chain carries TRBV5-6 and TRBJ1-1; maybe TRBD1 (5 bases). The CDR3 is 14 amino acids. V was clipped by 0 bases and J by 1 base, with 7 bases between them. Looked up from germline, CDR1 is SGHDT and CDR2 is YYEEEE. CDR3 sequence: CASSLADRNTEAFF. CDR3 DNA: TGTGCCAGCAGCTTGGCAGACAGGAACACTGAAGCTTTCTTT.

V gene TRBV28 combines with J gene TRBJ2-3, with 13 bases matching TRBD2. Trimming took 5 bases from V and 6 from J; bases not matched to a gene: 14. The CDR3 length is 18 residues. Germline values: CDR1 MDHEN, CDR2 SYDVKM. DNA of the CDR3: TGTGCCAGCAGTGCAAGCCCAGGACTAGCGGGAGAACTGGATACGCAGTATTTT. Amino acid sequence: CASSASPGLAGELDTQYF.

The gene calls are TRBV2 and TRBJ1-5, with D possibly being TRBD1 (5 bases). Between the trimmed V and J ends, which lost 11 bases and 5 bases, there was a span of 19 bases. From germline, CDR1 is SNHLY and CDR2 FYNNEI. The CDR3 length is 14 residues. The CDR3 DNA is TGTGCCTCGACGTGGGGGGGTCGCGATCAGCCCCAGCATTTT. Amino acids: CASTWGGRDQPQHF.

This rearrangement joins TRBV11-2 to TRBJ1-2; 7 nucleotides match TRBD1. This CDR3 contains 17 residues. Germline V gene data show CDR1 as SGHAT and CDR2 as FQNNGV. V lost 0 bases to trimming and J lost 8 bases; unmatched junction nucleotides: 15. The CDR3 DNA is TGTGCCAGCAGCTTAGATCTCTCGACAGGGTTAACGGAAGGCTACACCTTC. It is translated as CASSLDLSTGLTEGYTF.

The rearrangement links TRBV7-2 to TRBJ2-5, with 7 bases aligning to TRBD1. Germline-derived CDR1 and CDR2 are SGHTA and FQGNSA. Germline trimming cut 5 bases from V and 2 bases from J; bases unmatched to any gene: 2. The CDR3 is 13 residues long. The DNA for the CDR3 is TGTGCCAGCAGCCGACAGGGTCAAGAGACCCAGTACTTC. Residues: CASSRQGQETQYF.

The chain combines TRBV10-2 with TRBJ2-1; 11 nucleotides agree with TRBD2. The junction had 8 bases not matched to a gene; V was cut back by 2 bases and J by 2 bases. This CDR3 comprises 18 residues. CDR1 and CDR2 (germline): WSHSY, SAAADI. This CDR3 is CASSEPTPGLAAYNEQFF. The DNA of the CDR3 is TGCGCCAGCAGTGAGCCAACTCCGGGACTAGCGGCCTACAATGAGCAGTTCTTC.

The chain carries TRBV11-2 and TRBJ1-1; D gene unclear. With 0 bases removed from V and 5 bases from J, the gap between germline ends came to 13 bases. Germline values: CDR1 SGHAT, CDR2 FQNNGV. The CDR3 contains 15 residues. CDR3 loop: CASSLDRRRGTEAFF. The CDR3, as DNA: TGTGCCAGCAGCTTAGATCGCAGGCGAGGGACTGAAGCTTTCTTT.

The chain recombines TRBV7-2 with TRBJ1-1; D remains ambiguous. The CDR3 extends over 16 amino acids. CDR1 is SGHTA, CDR2 FQGNSA, per germline. The V and J ends lost 5 bases and 3 bases respectively, with 19 bases between them. The CDR3 reads CASSPGVVRYDTEAFF. CDR3 in DNA: TGTGCCAGCAGCCCCGGGGTGGTTCGGTACGACACTGAAGCTTTCTTT.